One sample yielded the 12 T cell receptor beta chains listed below, sequenced in a study of blood T cell repertoires in COVID-19 (TCRdb year 2020). Receptor amplification or capture employed the immunoSEQ multiplex PCR assay. As stored in TCRdb, this immuneACCESS dataset retains in-frame rearrangements with V and J assigned. A fraction of the clones does not appear; measured against another copy, unresolved V genes explain less than half of the discrepancy, and the remainder lacks a known reason. The sample yields tens of thousands of clones; 85% to 95% were counted once. In total, the top ten clones hold 2.5% to 3.5% of the sample. Input material: peripheral blood. These receptors all come from a man aged 45-65 years with acute or convalescent COVID-19.

This chain uses TRBV25-1 with TRBJ2-1; 7 nucleotides line up with TRBD2. The CDR3 is 14 residues long. V shed 7 bases, J shed 8 bases, and the junction held 11 bases outside the gene matches. CDR1 and CDR2 (germline): MGHDK, SYGVNS. CDR3 loop: CASTGRTRYYEQFF. As DNA, the CDR3 is TGTGCCAGCACCGGTAGGACTAGGTATTATGAGCAGTTCTTC.

The chain links TRBV12-3 or TRBV12-4 to TRBJ2-1, with D unclear. CDR3 length equals 13 residues. V lost 7 bases and J lost 3, with 10 bases in between. In nucleotides, the CDR3 is TGTGCCAGCACCCCGACTGGCTACAATGAGCAGTTCTTC. This sequence encodes CASTPTGYNEQFF.

The chain recombines TRBV6-5 with TRBJ1-3; 8 nucleotides align to TRBD1. Germline V CDR1 and CDR2: MNHEY, SVGAGI. There are 15 residues in the CDR3. Germline trimming cut 6 bases from V and 2 bases from J; bases unmatched to any gene: 6. The CDR3 coding sequence is TGTGCCAGCAGACAAGACAGGGGTGCTGGAAACACCATATATTTT. Encoded protein: CASRQDRGAGNTIYF.

J is TRBJ2-3 and V is TRBV18; no definite D call. Germline V gene data show CDR1 as KGHSH and CDR2 as LQKENI. Between the trimmed V and J ends, which lost 2 bases and 0 bases, there was a span of 6 bases. CDR3 length: 14 residues. The CDR3 protein is CASSPITSTDTQYF. CDR3 in DNA: TGTGCCAGCTCACCAATCACTAGCACAGATACGCAGTATTTT.

The chain employs TRBV7-2 and TRBJ2-1; a possible D gene is TRBD2 (6 bases). CDR1 and CDR2 from the germline V gene are SGHTA and FQGNSA. Trimming pared 5 bases from V and 5 bases from J, leaving 16 bases between. The length of the CDR3 is 15 residues. The CDR3 coding sequence is TGTGCCAGCAGCCACGACGGGGGTCCCCACAATGAGCAGTTCTTC. Translation gives CASSHDGGPHNEQFF.

As concerns this clone: A read error may produce the germline difference seen at one junction end. The gene calls are TRBV4-1 and TRBJ1-1; D is possibly TRBD1 (6 bases). Germline loops: CDR1 MGHRA, CDR2 YSYEKL. The CDR3 is 17 residues long. CDR3 residues: CASTQGRGDTHRTEAFF. CDR3 in DNA: TGCGCCAGCACCCAAGGTCGAGGGGACACCCATCGCACTGAAGCTTTCTTT.

The genes are TRBV3-1 (or the pseudogene TRBV3-2) and TRBJ1-5; 7 bases map to TRBD1. The trim removed 6 bases at V and 5 bases at J, leaving 10 bases unmatched. The CDR3 covers 15 residues. CDR1 and CDR2 (germline): LGHDT, YNNKEL (reference sequence). As DNA, the CDR3 is TGTGCCAGCAGTCTGGGCACAGGGGAGGATCAGCCCCAGCATTTT. Encoded protein: CASSLGTGEDQPQHF.

This clone is a singleton in its sample. The J gene is TRBJ2-3, the V gene TRBV7-6; TRBD1 aligns across 7 bases. CDR1 and CDR2 from the germline V gene are SGHVS and FNYEAQ. Trimming cost V 4 bases and J 0 bases; bases outside gene matches: 7. The CDR3 is 16 amino acids. The CDR3 region is CASSSIGDSSTDTQYF. CDR3 sequence (DNA): TGTGCCAGCAGCTCTATTGGGGACAGTAGCACAGATACGCAGTATTTT.

Only a few counts were recorded for this clone. The chain uses TRBV6-1 and TRBJ1-3; D is undetermined. V was cut by 3 bases and J by 2 bases, with 11 bases left in between. The V gene's germline CDR1 is MNHNS and CDR2 SASEGT. The CDR3 length is 15 residues. The CDR3 nucleotides read TGTGCCAGCAGTGACGGCGGATACGCTGGAAACACCATATATTTT. Protein product: CASSDGGYAGNTIYF.

The CDR3 reads CASSPFRTDYNEQFF. In DNA form, the CDR3 reads TGTGCCAGCTCACCCTTTAGGACAGACTACAATGAGCAGTTCTTC. This chain joins TRBV18 and TRBJ2-1; TRBD1 is a possible D gene (6 bases). Germline CDR1 reads KGHSH; CDR2 reads LQKENI. Deletions cut 3 bases from V and 3 bases from J, with 12 bases between. The CDR3 is 15 amino acids.

This rearrangement joins TRBV5-4 to TRBJ1-4; D is unclear. Trimming took off 3 bases at V and 8 bases at J, with 17 bases between the two ends. Germline-derived CDR1 and CDR2 are SGHNT and YYREEE (reference sequence). The CDR3 is 15 residues long. CDR3 loop: CASSSTGSSLEKLFF. The CDR3 bases are TGTGCCAGCAGCTCGACGGGGAGTAGTTTAGAAAAACTGTTTTTT. The full variable domain, in which reference TRBV5-4 and TRBJ1-4 provide the parts outside the CDR3, is ETGVTQSPTHLIKTRGQQVTLRCSSQSGHNTVSWYQQALGQGPQFIFQYYREEENGRGNFPPRFSGLQFPNYSSELNVNALELDDSALYLCASSSTGSSLEKLFFGSGTQLSVL.

This rearrangement joins TRBV12-3 or TRBV12-4 to TRBJ1-2; D perhaps matches TRBD1 (6 bases). The CDR3 has 13 residues. V lost 6 bases and J 5 bases, leaving 13 bases between the germline ends. The CDR3 region has the DNA TGTGCCAGCAGCCAGGGGTTTGGGTATGGCTACACCTTC. Protein: CASSQGFGYGYTF.